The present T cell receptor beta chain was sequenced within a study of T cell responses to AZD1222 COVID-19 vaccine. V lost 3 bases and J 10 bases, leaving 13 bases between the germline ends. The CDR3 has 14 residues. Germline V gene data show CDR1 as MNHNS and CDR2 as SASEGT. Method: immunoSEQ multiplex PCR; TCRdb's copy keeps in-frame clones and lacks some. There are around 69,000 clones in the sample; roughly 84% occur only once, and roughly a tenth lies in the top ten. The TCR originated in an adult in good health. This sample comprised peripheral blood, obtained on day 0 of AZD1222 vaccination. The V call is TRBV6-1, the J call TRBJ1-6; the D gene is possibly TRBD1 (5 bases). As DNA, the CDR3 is TGTGCCAGCAGTGATATGGGGGTAGGGTCACCCCTCCACTTT. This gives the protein CASSDMGVGSPLHF.